Each of the 31 T cell receptor beta chains below was sequenced from the same sample in a study of Graves' ophthalmopathy and Graves' hyperthyroidism. TCR beta CDR3 amplification used RNA transcripts. The first round was an RT-PCR with HTBI primers, and the second round was a multiplex PCR. MiXCR, run by TCRdb on the multiplex PCR reads, gives a single entry per CDR3 protein. The sample yields approximately 700,000 distinct CDR3 sequences, 40% seen once. Sequencing used peripheral blood. Receptors were obtained from an adult man with Graves' ophthalmopathy.

This clonotype showed up many times. The genes are TRBV9 and TRBJ1-2; 10 nucleotides match TRBD1. The germline CDR1 and CDR2 sequences are SGDLS and YYNGEE. The trim removed 3 bases at V and 4 bases at J, leaving 3 bases unmatched. The CDR3 totals 14 residues. This chain's CDR3 is CASSGTGGSYGYTF. The CDR3 DNA follows: TGTGCCAGCAGCGGGACAGGGGGGAGCTATGGCTACACCTTC. Full variable domain (remainder filled in from reference TRBV9 and TRBJ1-2): DSGVTQTPKHLITATGQRVTLRCSPRSGDLSVYWYQQSLDQGLQFLIQYYNGEERAKGNILERFSAQQFPDLHSELNLSSLELGDSALYFCASSGTGGSYGYTFGSGTRLTVV.

The CDR3 DNA reads TGTGCCAGCCCTCTTCGGAGGGGGGGCCTTGAAAAACTGTTTTTT. Its protein is CASPLRRGGLEKLFF. The rearrangement uses TRBV25-1 and TRBJ1-4; possibly TRBD1 for D (6 bases). CDR1 and CDR2 from the germline V gene are MGHDK and SYGVNS. The CDR3 is 15 amino acids. V was pared by 8 bases and J by 7 bases, with 20 bases between.

J is TRBJ2-7 and V is TRBV7-9, with TRBD1 as a possible D gene (5 bases). CDR3 length: 15 residues. The V end was cut by 4 bases, the J end by 5 bases, with 18 bases between. Germline V gene data show CDR1 as SEHNR and CDR2 as FQNEAQ (reference sequence). The CDR3 loop reads CASSSQGRVVDEQYF. The CDR3 bases are TGTGCCAGCAGCTCCCAGGGTCGGGTCGTAGACGAGCAGTACTTC.

The chain uses TRBV11-1 and TRBJ2-5, with 13 bases identical to TRBD2. Losses at the gene ends were 5 bases for V and 5 bases for J; bases not matched to a gene: 8. Germline-derived CDR1 and CDR2 are SGHAT and FQDESV (reference sequence). CDR3 length: 16 residues. CDR3 amino acids: CASSETSGGRGETQYF. The CDR3 DNA reads as TGTGCCAGCAGCGAGACTAGCGGGGGGCGTGGGGAGACCCAGTACTTC. Full variable domain (outside the CDR3, taken from reference TRBV11-1 and TRBJ2-5): EAEVAQSPRYKITEKSQAVAFWCDPISGHATLYWYRQILGQGPELLVQFQDESVVDDSQLPKDRFSAERLKGVDSTLKIQPAELGDSAMYLCASSETSGGRGETQYFGPGTRLLVL.

The chain couples TRBV25-1 to TRBJ2-2, with 11 bases lining up with TRBD1. From germline, CDR1 is MGHDK and CDR2 SYGVNS. This CDR3 spans 14 amino acids. V lost 4 bases to trimming and J lost 9 bases; unmatched junction nucleotides: 4. The CDR3 loop is CASSGTGGERELFF. The DNA for the CDR3 is TGTGCCAGCAGTGGGACAGGGGGCGAGCGGGAGCTGTTTTTT. Looking up the rest from reference TRBV25-1 and TRBJ2-2 gives the full variable domain: EADIYQTPRYLVIGTGKKITLECSQTMGHDKMYWYQQDPGMELHLIHYSYGVNSTEKGDLSSESTVSRIRTEHFPLTLESARPSHTSQYLCASSGTGGERELFFGEGSRLTVL.

For this clonotype: Its ends do not fully match the called genes, so a read error is possible. V usage is TRBV7-3 and J usage is TRBJ1-1; D call uncertain. This CDR3 is 13 amino acids long. The germline V gene has CDR1 SGHTA and CDR2 FQGTGA. CDR3: CTSSFWEDTEAFF. Written as DNA, the CDR3 is TGTACCAGCAGCTTCTGGGAGGACACTGAAGCTTTCTTT. Complete variable domain (other parts from reference TRBV7-3 and TRBJ1-1): GAGVSQTPSNKVTEKGKYVELRCDPISGHTALYWYRQSLGQGPEFLIYFQGTGAADDSGLPNDRFFAVRPEGSVSTLKIQRTERGDSAVYLCTSSFWEDTEAFFGQGTRLTVV.

This clonotype was observed many times. The rearrangement links TRBV7-2 to TRBJ1-2; D possibly corresponds to TRBD1 (6 bases). The CDR3 runs 14 residues. V lost 2 bases and J lost 5, with 12 bases in between. CDR1 SGHTA and CDR2 FQGNSA come from the germline V gene. CDR3: CASSLYRVEYGYTF. In DNA form, the CDR3 reads TGTGCCAGCAGCTTATACAGGGTGGAGTATGGCTACACCTTC.

The chain has TRBV19 and TRBJ1-1; D uncertain. CDR1 and CDR2 from the germline V gene are LNHDA and SQIVND (reference sequence). The CDR3 loop spans 13 amino acids. V was trimmed by 4 bases and J by 3 bases, leaving 9 bases between them. The CDR3: CASSSRPDTEAFF. The CDR3 nucleotides are TGTGCCAGTAGTAGTCGGCCGGACACTGAAGCTTTCTTT.

Comment on this clonotype: Mismatch with germline at one junction end may stem from a read error. The chain couples TRBV15 to TRBJ1-2, with TRBD1 matching over 7 bases. The CDR3 runs 14 residues. Per germline, CDR1 LNHNV and CDR2 YYDKDF (reference sequence). CDR3 nucleotides: TGTGCCGCCAGCAACAGGGGTTTGAAGTATGGCTACACCTTC. It is translated as CAASNRGLKYGYTF.

The CDR3: CASSLTGTGGGQPQHF. The CDR3 nucleotides read TGTGCCAGCAGCTTAACCGGGACAGGGGGCGGTCAGCCCCAGCATTTT. The rearrangement joins TRBV7-3 to TRBJ1-5; TRBD1 agrees at 12 bases. V shed 0 bases and J 6 bases; nucleotides not matched to a gene: 3. Germline CDR1 is SGHTA and CDR2 is FQGTGA. The CDR3 runs 16 residues.

This clonotype occurred once. The junction does not match germline at one end; this may be a read error. The chain couples TRBV5-5 to TRBJ2-5; weak D call: TRBD1 (6 bases). Looked up from germline, CDR1 is SGHKS and CDR2 is YYEKEE (reference sequence). The CDR3 is 15 amino acids. CDR3 nucleotides: TGTGCCAGCAGGTCCGGGACACCGTACCAAGAGGCCCAGTACTTC. Protein: CASRSGTPYQEAQYF.

The chain links TRBV29-1 to TRBJ1-1, with D unresolved. V shed 1 base and J shed 3 bases, with 18 bases lying between them. This CDR3 spans 16 amino acids. From germline, CDR1 is SQVTM and CDR2 ANQGSEA. The CDR3 loop reads CSVEGEGGPLDTEAFF. As DNA, the CDR3 is TGCAGCGTTGAAGGAGAGGGCGGGCCGTTGGACACTGAAGCTTTCTTT.

About this clonotype: A read error is possible here, since a much larger clone lies one base away. J is TRBJ1-1 and V is TRBV7-9; D is ambiguous. CDR1 and CDR2 (germline): SEHNR, FQNEAQ (reference sequence). CDR3 length: 14 residues. The CDR3 bases are TGTGCCGGCAGCTTAGGTTGGGAGGGCACTGAAGCTTTCTTT. It yields the protein CAGSLGWEGTEAFF.

V usage is TRBV25-1 and J usage is TRBJ2-2; 8 bases are a match to TRBD2. This CDR3 region has 15 residues. In germline, CDR1 is MGHDK, CDR2 SYGVNS. V shed 6 bases, J shed 4 bases, and the junction held 7 bases outside the gene matches. The CDR3 DNA is TGTGCCAGCAGCCAACGGGAGGGCTTCACCGGGGAGCTGTTTTTT. Amino acid sequence: CASSQREGFTGELFF.

V and J are TRBV5-5 and TRBJ1-2; the match to TRBD1 covers 8 bases. Germline CDR1 is SGHKS and CDR2 is YYEKEE (reference sequence). The CDR3 totals 13 residues. Trimming cost V 5 bases and J 7 bases; bases outside gene matches: 7. CDR3 DNA sequence: TGTGCCAGCAGTTATGGGACAGGCACTGGCTACACCTTC. It encodes CASSYGTGTGYTF.

In regard to this clonotype: This sequence may be a read error, since a much larger clone differs from it by one base. The genes are TRBV9 and TRBJ2-5; a weak D match, TRBD1 (7 bases). CDR3 size: 14 residues. The germline V gene has CDR1 SGDLS and CDR2 YYNGEE. This CDR3 reads CDSSLGGGGETQYF. The CDR3 bases are TGTGACAGCAGTCTCGGAGGGGGCGGGGAGACCCAGTACTTC. Full variable domain (remainder filled in from reference TRBV9 and TRBJ2-5): DSGVTQTPKHLITATGQRVTLRCSPRSGDLSVYWYQQSLDQGLQFLIQYYNGEERAKGNILERFSAQQFPDLHSELNLSSLELGDSALYFCDSSLGGGGETQYFGPGTRLLVL.

This clonotype was picked up a small number of times. J is TRBJ1-2 and V is TRBV10-3, with D possibly being TRBD1 (5 bases). The V and J ends lost 10 bases and 6 bases respectively, with 18 bases between them. The CDR3 contains 13 residues. Germline CDR1 ENHRY, CDR2 SYGVKD. The DNA for the CDR3 is TGTGCCAGCAGGGAGAGGGGAGACGATGGCTACACCTTC. Translation gives CASRERGDDGYTF.

This clonotype has ten or more counts. CDR3: CATSRDRGEPVIGTF. Here the CDR3 DNA reads TGTGCCACCAGCAGAGATAGAGGGGAGCCGGTCATCGGGACCTTC. This chain connects TRBV15 to TRBJ1-2; the D gene is possibly TRBD1 (5 bases). This CDR3 is built from 15 residues. Trimming removed 0 bases at V and 14 bases at J, with 22 bases between. From germline, CDR1 is LNHNV and CDR2 YYDKDF (reference sequence). Variable domain in full (rest from reference TRBV15 and TRBJ1-2): DAMVIQNPRYQVTQFGKPVTLSCSQTLNHNVMYWYQQKSSQAPKLLFHYYDKDFNNEADTPDNFQSRRPNTSFCFLDIRSPGLGDTAMYLCATSRDRGEPVIGTFGSGTRLTVV.

This clonotype was recorded a few times. This sequence joins TRBV11-2 and TRBJ2-2; the D gene is possibly TRBD1 (6 bases). The CDR3 contains 16 residues. Germline loops: CDR1 SGHAT, CDR2 FQNNGV. Trimming removed 7 bases at V and 7 bases at J, with 22 bases between. The CDR3 is CASTFKRGNQNGELFF. In DNA form, the CDR3 reads TGTGCCAGCACCTTCAAAAGGGGGAATCAAAACGGGGAGCTGTTTTTT.

At least ten counts were recorded for this clonotype. This chain links TRBV7-9 with TRBJ2-7, with D possibly matching TRBD2 (5 bases). The CDR3 loop spans 13 amino acids. Per the germline V gene, CDR1 is SEHNR and CDR2 is FQNEAQ (reference sequence). V lost 1 base to trimming and J lost 2 bases, with 6 bases between them. Here the CDR3 reads CASSLDGTYEQYF. DNA of the CDR3: TGTGCCAGCAGCTTAGACGGGACCTACGAGCAGTACTTC.

This clonotype was detected ten times or more. V and J are TRBV7-9 and TRBJ2-5; perhaps TRBD1 as D (5 bases). The CDR3 loop spans 15 amino acids. The V gene's germline CDR1 is SEHNR and CDR2 FQNEAQ (reference sequence). The germline V and J ends were trimmed by 5 bases and 1 base, with 14 bases remaining between them. The CDR3 DNA sequence: TGTGCCAGCAGCCCAACCCGACAGTTCCAAGAGACCCAGTACTTC. This codes for CASSPTRQFQETQYF.

The chain has TRBV10-1 and TRBJ2-3, with D perhaps TRBD1 (6 bases). The CDR3 covers 15 residues. Germline V gene data show CDR1 as WNHNN and CDR2 as SYGVQD (reference sequence). V lost 4 bases and J lost 4, with 15 bases in between. CDR3 DNA sequence: TGCGCCAGCAGTGTAATACAGGGTGGCTCAGATACGCAGTATTTT. Translation gives CASSVIQGGSDTQYF.

V is TRBV15 and J is TRBJ2-5; 7 nucleotides align to TRBD1. The CDR3 length is 14 residues. The germline gives CDR1 LNHNV, CDR2 YYDKDF (reference sequence). The J segment lost 2 bases and the V segment lost 8 bases, leaving 8 bases of the junction unmatched. CDR3 amino acids: CATSLGQAQETQYF. CDR3 nucleotide sequence: TGTGCCACCTCTCTTGGACAGGCGCAAGAGACCCAGTACTTC.

This chain joins TRBV10-3 and TRBJ1-4, with 8 bases matching TRBD1. CDR1 and CDR2 (germline): ENHRY, SYGVKD. This CDR3 contains 14 residues. Germline trimming cut 10 bases from V and 7 bases from J; bases unmatched to any gene: 11. The CDR3, as DNA: TGTGCCAGCAGCCATCAGGGGGCGGCTGAAAAACTGTTTTTT. This gives the protein CASSHQGAAEKLFF.

The J gene is TRBJ2-2, the V gene TRBV19; D perhaps matches TRBD1 (6 bases). The CDR3 consists of 15 residues. The germline V and J ends were trimmed by 0 bases and 5 bases, with 10 bases remaining between them. Germline CDR1 and CDR2: LNHDA and SQIVND (reference sequence). The CDR3 DNA reads TGTGCCAGTAGTATAGAGGGGGCGCTGACCGGGGAGCTGTTTTTT. It yields the protein CASSIEGALTGELFF. Using reference TRBV19 and TRBJ2-2 for the parts outside the CDR3, the full variable domain is DGGITQSPKYLFRKEGQNVTLSCEQNLNHDAMYWYRQDPGQGLRLIYYSQIVNDFQKGDIAEGYSVSREKKESFPLTVTSAQKNPTAFYLCASSIEGALTGELFFGEGSRLTVL.

In its sample, this clonotype was seen many times. V and J are TRBV10-3 and TRBJ2-7; D is tentatively TRBD1 or TRBD2 (5 bases each). The V and J ends lost 6 bases and 2 bases respectively, with 11 bases between them. This CDR3 comprises 13 residues. Germline V CDR1 and CDR2: ENHRY, SYGVKD. CDR3 protein: CAIRGTDTYEQYF. The DNA for the CDR3 is TGTGCCATCAGGGGGACGGATACCTACGAGCAGTACTTC.

There are many counts of this clonotype. This chain connects TRBV2 to TRBJ2-5, with 7 bases that match TRBD1. The CDR3 consists of 14 residues. The V and J ends lost 7 bases and 4 bases, in that order; junction bases with no gene match: 9. From germline, CDR1 is SNHLY and CDR2 FYNNEI. For the CDR3, the DNA is TGTGCCAGCACCTCATGGGCAGGGGGAGAGACCCAGTACTTC. Translating it yields CASTSWAGGETQYF.

The rearrangement links TRBV20-1 to TRBJ2-6; D is possibly TRBD2 (5 bases). Trimming took 3 bases from V and 0 from J, leaving 6 bases between them. The CDR3 length is 14 residues. Germline CDR1 and CDR2: DFQATT and SNEGSKA (reference sequence). The chain's CDR3 is CSASRDSGANVLTF. The CDR3, as DNA: TGCAGTGCTAGTCGGGACTCTGGGGCCAACGTCCTGACTTTC.

This clonotype came up many times. J is TRBJ2-7 and V is TRBV7-9; no firm D call. Trimming removed 2 bases at V and 0 bases at J, with 8 bases between. There are 14 residues in the CDR3. Per germline, CDR1 SEHNR and CDR2 FQNEAQ (reference sequence). Here the CDR3 reads CASSLNAGSYEQYF. CDR3 DNA: TGTGCCAGCAGCTTAAACGCTGGCTCCTACGAGCAGTACTTC.

This clonotype was observed a few times. The V call is TRBV20-1, the J call TRBJ2-7; 8 nucleotides agree with TRBD1. Germline values: CDR1 DFQATT, CDR2 SNEGSKA (reference sequence). The CDR3 runs 13 residues. V shed 6 bases, J shed 2 bases, and the junction held 6 bases outside the gene matches. The CDR3 DNA follows: TGCAGTGCGGACGGACAGGGTCCCTACGAGCAGTACTTC. It is translated as CSADGQGPYEQYF.

Ten or more counts support this clonotype. The chain couples TRBV11-2 to TRBJ1-2; no clear D. Trimming left V 5 bases short and J 5 bases short, with 12 bases between. The CDR3 contains 13 residues. CDR1 is SGHAT and CDR2 is FQNNGV in the germline V gene. CDR3 amino acids: CASSPIMGYGYTF. The CDR3 bases are TGTGCCAGCAGCCCCATAATGGGTTATGGCTACACCTTC. The whole variable domain, remainder taken from reference TRBV11-2 and TRBJ1-2, is EAGVAQSPRYKIIEKRQSVAFWCNPISGHATLYWYQQILGQGPKLLIQFQNNGVVDDSQLPKDRFSAERLKGVDSTLKIQPAKLEDSAVYLCASSPIMGYGYTFGSGTRLTVV.